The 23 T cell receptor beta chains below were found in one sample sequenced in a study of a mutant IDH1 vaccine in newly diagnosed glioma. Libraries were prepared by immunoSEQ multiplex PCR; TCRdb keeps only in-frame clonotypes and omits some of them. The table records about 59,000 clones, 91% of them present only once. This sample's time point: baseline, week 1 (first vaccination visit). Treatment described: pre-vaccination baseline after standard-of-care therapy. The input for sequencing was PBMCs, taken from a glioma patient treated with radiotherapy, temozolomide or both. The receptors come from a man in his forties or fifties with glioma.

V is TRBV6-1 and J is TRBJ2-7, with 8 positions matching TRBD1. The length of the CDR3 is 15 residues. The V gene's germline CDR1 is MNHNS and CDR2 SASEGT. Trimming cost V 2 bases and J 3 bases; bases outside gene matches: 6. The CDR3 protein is CASSEKAGGGYEQYF. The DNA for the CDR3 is TGTGCCAGCAGTGAAAAGGCAGGGGGCGGCTACGAGCAGTACTTC.

In DNA, the CDR3 is TGTGCCAGCAGAGCTTTCCCCGGAGGGTTTAATGAAAAACTGTTTTTT. Its protein product is CASRAFPGGFNEKLFF. The rearrangement links TRBV7-2 to TRBJ1-4; D not certain. CDR3 length: 16 amino acids. The germline V gene has CDR1 SGHTA and CDR2 FQGNSA. Trimming removed 6 bases at V and 4 bases at J, with 18 bases between.

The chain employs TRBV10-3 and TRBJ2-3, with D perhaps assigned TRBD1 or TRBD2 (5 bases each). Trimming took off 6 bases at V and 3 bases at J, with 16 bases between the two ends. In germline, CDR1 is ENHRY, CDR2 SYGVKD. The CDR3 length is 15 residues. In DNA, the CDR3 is TGTGCCATCAGAGGGACGGGCGTTGGGACAGATACGCAGTATTTT. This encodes CAIRGTGVGTDTQYF.

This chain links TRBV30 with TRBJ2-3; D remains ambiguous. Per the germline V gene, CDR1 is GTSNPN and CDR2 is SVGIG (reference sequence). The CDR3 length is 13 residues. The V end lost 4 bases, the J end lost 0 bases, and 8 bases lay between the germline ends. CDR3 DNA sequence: TGTGCCTGGATCTCAGAGAGCACAGATACGCAGTATTTT. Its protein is CAWISESTDTQYF.

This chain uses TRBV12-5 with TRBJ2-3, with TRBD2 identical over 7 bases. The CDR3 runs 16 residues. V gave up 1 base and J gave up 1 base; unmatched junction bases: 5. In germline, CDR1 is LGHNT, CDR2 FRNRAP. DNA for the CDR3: TGTGCTAGTGGTTTGGCCGGACTAGGGGGCACAGATACGCAGTATTTT. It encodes CASGLAGLGGTDTQYF.

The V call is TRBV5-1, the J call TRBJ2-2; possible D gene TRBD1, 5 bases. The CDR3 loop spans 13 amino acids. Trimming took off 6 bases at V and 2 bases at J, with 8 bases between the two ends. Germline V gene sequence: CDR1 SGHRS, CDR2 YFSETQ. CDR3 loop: CASTRDNTGELFF. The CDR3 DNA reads TGCGCCAGCACCAGGGATAACACCGGGGAGCTGTTTTTT.

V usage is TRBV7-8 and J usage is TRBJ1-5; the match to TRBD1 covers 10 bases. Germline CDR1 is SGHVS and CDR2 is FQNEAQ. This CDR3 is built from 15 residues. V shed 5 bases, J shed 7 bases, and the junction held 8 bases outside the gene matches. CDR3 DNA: TGTGCCAGCAGCCCAAGACAGGGGGCACTACAGCCCCAGCATTTT. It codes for CASSPRQGALQPQHF.

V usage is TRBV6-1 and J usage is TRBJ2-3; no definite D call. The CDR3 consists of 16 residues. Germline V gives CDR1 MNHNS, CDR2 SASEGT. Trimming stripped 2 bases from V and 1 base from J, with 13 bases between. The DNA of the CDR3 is TGTGCCAGCAGTGAATTAGCCCCACGGGGCACAGATACGCAGTATTTT. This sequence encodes CASSELAPRGTDTQYF.

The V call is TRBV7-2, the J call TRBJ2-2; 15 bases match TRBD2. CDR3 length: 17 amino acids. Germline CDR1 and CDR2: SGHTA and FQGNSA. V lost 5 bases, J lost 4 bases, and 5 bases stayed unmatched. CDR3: CASSAGLAGGSTGELFF. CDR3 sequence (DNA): TGTGCCAGCAGCGCGGGACTAGCGGGGGGAAGCACCGGGGAGCTGTTTTTT.

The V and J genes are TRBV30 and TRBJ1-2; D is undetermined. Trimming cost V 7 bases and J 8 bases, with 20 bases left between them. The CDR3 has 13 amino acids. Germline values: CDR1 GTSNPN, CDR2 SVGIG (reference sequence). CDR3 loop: CALHRRRVGGYTF. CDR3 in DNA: TGTGCCTTACACCGAAGACGGGTAGGAGGCTACACCTTC. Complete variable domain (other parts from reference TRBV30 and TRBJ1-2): SQTIHQWPATLVQPVGSPLSLECTVEGTSNPNLYWYRQAAGRGLQLLFYSVGIGQISSEVPQNLSASRPQDRQFILSSKKLLLSDSGFYLCALHRRRVGGYTFGSGTRLTVV.

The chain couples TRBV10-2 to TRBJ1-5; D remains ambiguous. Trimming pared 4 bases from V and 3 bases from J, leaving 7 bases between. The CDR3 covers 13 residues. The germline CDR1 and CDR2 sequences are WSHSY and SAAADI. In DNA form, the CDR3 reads TGCGCCAGCAGTGGGTCGGCCAATCAGCCCCAGCATTTT. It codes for CASSGSANQPQHF.

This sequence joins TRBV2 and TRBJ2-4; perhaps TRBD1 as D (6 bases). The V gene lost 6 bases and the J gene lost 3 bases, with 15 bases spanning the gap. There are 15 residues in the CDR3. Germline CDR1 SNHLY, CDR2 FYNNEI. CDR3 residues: CASRGHDAGKNIQYF. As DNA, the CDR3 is TGTGCCAGCAGGGGACACGATGCGGGCAAAAACATTCAGTACTTC.

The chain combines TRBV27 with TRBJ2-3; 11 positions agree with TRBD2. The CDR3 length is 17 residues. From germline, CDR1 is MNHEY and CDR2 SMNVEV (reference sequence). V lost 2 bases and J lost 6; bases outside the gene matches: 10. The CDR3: CASSLKVSGREEDTQYF. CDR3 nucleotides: TGTGCCAGCAGTTTAAAGGTTAGCGGGAGGGAAGAGGATACGCAGTATTTT.

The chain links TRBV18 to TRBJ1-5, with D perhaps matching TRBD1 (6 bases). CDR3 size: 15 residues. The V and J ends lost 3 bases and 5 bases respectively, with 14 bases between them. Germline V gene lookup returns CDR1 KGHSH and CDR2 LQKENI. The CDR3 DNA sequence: TGTGCCAGCTCACCCCTGCCAGGGGTTGATCAGCCCCAGCATTTT. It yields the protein CASSPLPGVDQPQHF.

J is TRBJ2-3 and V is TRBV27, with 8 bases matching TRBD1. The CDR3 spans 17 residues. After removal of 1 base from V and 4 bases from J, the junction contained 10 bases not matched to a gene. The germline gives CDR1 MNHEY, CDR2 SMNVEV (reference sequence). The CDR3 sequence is CASSLWAQGEIPDTQYF. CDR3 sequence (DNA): TGTGCCAGCAGTTTATGGGCACAGGGGGAGATCCCAGATACGCAGTATTTT.

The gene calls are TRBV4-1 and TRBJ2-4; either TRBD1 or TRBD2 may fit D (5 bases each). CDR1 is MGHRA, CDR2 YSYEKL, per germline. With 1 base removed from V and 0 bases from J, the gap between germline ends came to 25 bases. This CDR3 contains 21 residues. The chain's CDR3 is CASSQGVASRGPLLAKNIQYF. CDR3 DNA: TGCGCCAGCAGCCAAGGGGTCGCGTCGAGGGGACCCCTTTTAGCCAAAAACATTCAGTACTTC.

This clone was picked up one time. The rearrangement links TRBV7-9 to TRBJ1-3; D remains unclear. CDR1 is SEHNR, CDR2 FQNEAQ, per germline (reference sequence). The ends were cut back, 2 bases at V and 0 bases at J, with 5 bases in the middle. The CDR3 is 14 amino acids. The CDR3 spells CASSLMTSGNTIYF. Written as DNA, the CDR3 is TGTGCCAGCAGCTTAATGACCTCTGGAAACACCATATATTTT.

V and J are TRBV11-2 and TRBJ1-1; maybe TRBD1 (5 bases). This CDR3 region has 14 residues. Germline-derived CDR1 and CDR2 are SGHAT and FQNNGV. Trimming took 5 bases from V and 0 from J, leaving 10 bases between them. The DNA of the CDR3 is TGTGCCAGCAGCCCCGGGACGGTGAACACTGAAGCTTTCTTT. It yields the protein CASSPGTVNTEAFF.

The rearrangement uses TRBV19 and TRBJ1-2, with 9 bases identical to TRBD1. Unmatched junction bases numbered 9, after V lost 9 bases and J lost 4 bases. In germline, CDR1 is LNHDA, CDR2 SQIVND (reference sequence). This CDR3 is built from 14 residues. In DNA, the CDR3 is TGTGCCAGCAGGGACAGGGATTTTCCCTATGGCTACACCTTC. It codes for CASRDRDFPYGYTF.

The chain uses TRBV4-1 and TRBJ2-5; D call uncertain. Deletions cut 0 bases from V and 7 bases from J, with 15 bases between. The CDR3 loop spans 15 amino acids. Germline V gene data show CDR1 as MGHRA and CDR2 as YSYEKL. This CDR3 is CASSQDRFQMGTQYF. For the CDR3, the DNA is TGCGCCAGCAGCCAAGATCGGTTCCAAATGGGGACCCAGTACTTC.

The CDR3 here is CASSSQGVGTEAFF. CDR3 in DNA: TGCGCCAGCAGCTCTCAGGGGGTTGGCACTGAAGCTTTCTTT. This rearrangement joins TRBV5-1 to TRBJ1-1; TRBD1 aligns across 7 bases. CDR1 and CDR2 from the germline V gene are SGHRS and YFSETQ. V dropped 3 bases and J dropped 4; count of bases not matched to a gene: 6. The CDR3 runs 14 residues.

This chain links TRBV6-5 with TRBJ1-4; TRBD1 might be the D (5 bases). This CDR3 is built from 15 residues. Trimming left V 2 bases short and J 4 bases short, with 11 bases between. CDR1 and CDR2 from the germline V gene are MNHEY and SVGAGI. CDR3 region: CASSYGAVLNEKLFF. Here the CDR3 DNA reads TGTGCCAGCAGTTACGGGGCAGTACTTAATGAAAAACTGTTTTTT.

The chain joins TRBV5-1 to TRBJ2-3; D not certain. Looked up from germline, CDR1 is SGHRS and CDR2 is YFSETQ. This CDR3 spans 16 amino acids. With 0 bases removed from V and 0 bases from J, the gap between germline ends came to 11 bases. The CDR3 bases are TGCGCCAGCAGCTTGGTGGCTTCATCTAGCACAGATACGCAGTATTTT. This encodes CASSLVASSSTDTQYF.